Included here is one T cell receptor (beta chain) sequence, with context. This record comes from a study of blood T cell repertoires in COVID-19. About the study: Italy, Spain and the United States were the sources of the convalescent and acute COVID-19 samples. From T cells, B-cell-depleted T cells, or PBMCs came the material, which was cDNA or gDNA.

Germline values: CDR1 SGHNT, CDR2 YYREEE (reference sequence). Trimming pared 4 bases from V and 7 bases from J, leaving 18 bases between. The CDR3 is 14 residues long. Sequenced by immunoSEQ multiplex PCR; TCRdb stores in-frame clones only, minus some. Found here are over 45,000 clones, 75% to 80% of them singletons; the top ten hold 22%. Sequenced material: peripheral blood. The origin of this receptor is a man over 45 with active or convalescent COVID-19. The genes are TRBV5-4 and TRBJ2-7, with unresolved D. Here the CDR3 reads CASSRDLNILEQYF. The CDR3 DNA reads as TGTGCCAGCAGCCGCGACTTGAACATACTAGAGCAGTACTTC.